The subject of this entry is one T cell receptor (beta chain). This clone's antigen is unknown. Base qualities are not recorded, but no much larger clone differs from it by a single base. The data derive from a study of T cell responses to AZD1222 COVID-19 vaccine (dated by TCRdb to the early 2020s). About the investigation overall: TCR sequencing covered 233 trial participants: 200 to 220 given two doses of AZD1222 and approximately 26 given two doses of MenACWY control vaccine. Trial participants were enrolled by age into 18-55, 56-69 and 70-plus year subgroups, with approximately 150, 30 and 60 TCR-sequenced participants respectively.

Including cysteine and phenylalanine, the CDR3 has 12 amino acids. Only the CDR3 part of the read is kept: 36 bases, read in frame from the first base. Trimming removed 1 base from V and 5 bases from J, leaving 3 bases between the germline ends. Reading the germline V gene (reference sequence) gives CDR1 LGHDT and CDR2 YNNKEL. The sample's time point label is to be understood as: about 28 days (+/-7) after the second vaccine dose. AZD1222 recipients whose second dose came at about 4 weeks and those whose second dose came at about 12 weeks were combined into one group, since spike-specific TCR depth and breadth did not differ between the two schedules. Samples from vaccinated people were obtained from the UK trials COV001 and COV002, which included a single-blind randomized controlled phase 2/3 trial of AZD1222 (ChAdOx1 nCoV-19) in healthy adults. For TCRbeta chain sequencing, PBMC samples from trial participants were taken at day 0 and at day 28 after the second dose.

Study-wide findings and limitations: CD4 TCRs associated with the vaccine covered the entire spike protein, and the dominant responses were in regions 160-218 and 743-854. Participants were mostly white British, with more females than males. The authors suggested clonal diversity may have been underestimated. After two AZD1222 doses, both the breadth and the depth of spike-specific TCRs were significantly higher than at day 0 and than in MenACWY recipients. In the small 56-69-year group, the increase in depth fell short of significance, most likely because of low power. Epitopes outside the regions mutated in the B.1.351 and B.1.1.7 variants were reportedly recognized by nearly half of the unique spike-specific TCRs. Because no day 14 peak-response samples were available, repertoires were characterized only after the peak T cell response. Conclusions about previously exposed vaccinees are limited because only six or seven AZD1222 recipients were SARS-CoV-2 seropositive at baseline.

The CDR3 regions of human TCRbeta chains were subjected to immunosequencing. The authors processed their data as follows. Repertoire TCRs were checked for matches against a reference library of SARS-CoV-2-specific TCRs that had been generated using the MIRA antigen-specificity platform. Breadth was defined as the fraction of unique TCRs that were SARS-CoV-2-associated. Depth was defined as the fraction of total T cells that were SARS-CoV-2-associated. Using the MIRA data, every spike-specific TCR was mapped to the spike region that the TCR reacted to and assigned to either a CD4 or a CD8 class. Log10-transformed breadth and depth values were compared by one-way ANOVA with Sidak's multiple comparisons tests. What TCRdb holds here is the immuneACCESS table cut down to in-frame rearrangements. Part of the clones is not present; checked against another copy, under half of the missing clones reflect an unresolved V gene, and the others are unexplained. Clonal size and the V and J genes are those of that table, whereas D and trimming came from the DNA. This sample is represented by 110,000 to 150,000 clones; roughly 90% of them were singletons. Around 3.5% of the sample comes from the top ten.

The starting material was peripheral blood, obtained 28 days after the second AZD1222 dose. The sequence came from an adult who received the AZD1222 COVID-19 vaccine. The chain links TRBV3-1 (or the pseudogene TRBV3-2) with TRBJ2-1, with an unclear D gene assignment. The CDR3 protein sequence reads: CASSQANNEQFF. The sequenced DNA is TGTGCCAGCAGCCAAGCGAACAATGAGCAGTTCTTC.